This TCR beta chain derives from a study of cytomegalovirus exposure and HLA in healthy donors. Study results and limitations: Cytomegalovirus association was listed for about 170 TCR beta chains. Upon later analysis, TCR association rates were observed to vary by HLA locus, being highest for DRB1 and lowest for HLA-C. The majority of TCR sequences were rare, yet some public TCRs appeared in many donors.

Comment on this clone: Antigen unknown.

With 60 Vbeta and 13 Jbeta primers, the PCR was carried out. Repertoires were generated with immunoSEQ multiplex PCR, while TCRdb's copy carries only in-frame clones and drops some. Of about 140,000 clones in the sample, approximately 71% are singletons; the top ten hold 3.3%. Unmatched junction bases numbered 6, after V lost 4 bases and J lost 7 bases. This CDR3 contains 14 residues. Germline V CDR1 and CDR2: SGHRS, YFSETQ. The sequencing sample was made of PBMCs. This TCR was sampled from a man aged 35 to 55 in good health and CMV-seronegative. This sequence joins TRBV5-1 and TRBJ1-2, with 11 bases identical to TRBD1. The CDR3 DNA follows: TGCGCCAGCAGCCGAGGGGACAGGGGGTCTGGCTACACCTTC. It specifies CASSRGDRGSGYTF.